This TCR beta chain was identified in a study of blood T cell repertoires in COVID-19. The wider study: Whether acute or convalescent, the COVID-19 samples came from the United States, Italy and Spain. Sources were T cells, B-cell-depleted T cells, or PBMCs; the material itself was cDNA or gDNA.

Germline values: CDR1 LGHDT, CDR2 YNNKEL (reference sequence). V gave up 1 base and J gave up 4 bases, with 10 bases separating them. The CDR3 has 14 residues. TCRdb's copy holds only in-frame clones and misses some; the assay was immunoSEQ multiplex PCR. The profile covers about 320,000 clones, with roughly 85% appearing a single time and more than 6% taken by the ten largest. Sequenced: peripheral blood. The V gene is TRBV3-1 (or the pseudogene TRBV3-2), the J gene TRBJ1-2; D uncertain. The clonotype originates from a human donor in a cohort sampled during active COVID-19. In nucleotides, the CDR3 is TGTGCCAGCAGCCAAGTCCCGGGTGGCTATGGCTACACCTTC. Protein: CASSQVPGGYGYTF.